What follows are 4 T cell receptor beta chains derived from one specimen sequenced in a study of control samples from healthy donors and cancer patients. Profiled with immunoSEQ multiplex PCR; TCRdb holds only in-frame clones, not every one. Here the sample spans about 160,000 clones, roughly 90% being singletons. Sequenced material: blood. The receptor set was obtained from a man aged 25-40 years in good health.

This chain joins TRBV30 and TRBJ2-1; D is undetermined. Per germline, CDR1 GTSNPN and CDR2 SVGIG (reference sequence). The CDR3 loop spans 15 amino acids. Trimming pared 2 bases from V and 0 bases from J, leaving 11 bases between. Here the CDR3 DNA reads TGTGCCTGGAGTAAATTCCCCAGCTCCTACAATGAGCAGTTCTTC. Translating it yields CAWSKFPSSYNEQFF.

The gene calls are TRBV6-5 and TRBJ1-2; TRBD1 matches at 7 bases. V was pared by 0 bases and J by 8 bases, with 12 bases of the junction left unmatched. Germline values: CDR1 MNHEY, CDR2 SVGAGI. The CDR3 spans 16 residues. CDR3 bases: TGTGCCAGCAGTTACTCGACAGGGAGGCTTGCTGGCGGCTACACCTTC. Residues: CASSYSTGRLAGGYTF.

This chain links TRBV5-4 with TRBJ2-1, with D possibly called TRBD1 or TRBD2 (5 bases each). Looked up from germline, CDR1 is SGHNT and CDR2 is YYREEE (reference sequence). V dropped 4 bases and J dropped 0 bases, with 23 bases sitting between them. The CDR3 extends over 19 amino acids. The CDR3 loop is CASSQPGHPGHSSYNEQFF. CDR3 nucleotides: TGTGCCAGCAGCCAACCTGGCCACCCGGGGCACAGCTCCTACAATGAGCAGTTCTTC.

The chain carries TRBV29-1 and TRBJ2-2; 8 bases map to TRBD1. The CDR3 length is 15 residues. The J segment lost 0 bases and the V segment lost 6 bases, leaving 6 bases of the junction unmatched. Germline V gives CDR1 SQVTM, CDR2 ANQGSEA. Written as DNA, the CDR3 is TGCAGCGTACCAGGGGGACAGGCGAACACCGGGGAGCTGTTTTTT. The encoded protein is CSVPGGQANTGELFF.